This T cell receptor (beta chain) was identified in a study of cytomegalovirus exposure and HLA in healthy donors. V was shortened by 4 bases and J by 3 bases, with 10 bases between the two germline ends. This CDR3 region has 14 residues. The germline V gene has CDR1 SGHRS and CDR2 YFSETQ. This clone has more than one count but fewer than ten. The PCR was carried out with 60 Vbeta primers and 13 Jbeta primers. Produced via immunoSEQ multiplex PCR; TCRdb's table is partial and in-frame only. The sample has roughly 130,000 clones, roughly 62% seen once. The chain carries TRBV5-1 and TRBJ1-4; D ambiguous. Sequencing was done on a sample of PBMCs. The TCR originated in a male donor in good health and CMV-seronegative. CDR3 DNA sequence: TGCGCCAGCAGCACCGACGGGGCTAATGAAAAACTGTTTTTT. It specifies CASSTDGANEKLFF.